This T cell receptor beta chain was sequenced for a study of human T cells and chemical hapten exposure. Study details: Patch tests delivered 0.01% DPC to the upper back and were evaluated at 6 days.

Time point described: patch test 1, 2 weeks after DPC sensitization. Treatment meaning: therapeutic diphenylcyclopropenone sensitization with weekly scalp DPC. Each donor was an alopecia patient between 18 and 70 years of age who qualified for DPC. TCRdb called the RACE reads again in MiXCR, with one record for every CDR3 protein. The repertoire holds 80,000 or so distinct CDR3 sequences, with about 11% as singletons. This clonotype was seen repeatedly, ten times or more. The sequences come from whole blood, collected in connection with sensitization to the hapten diphenylcyclopropenone (DPC). The clonotype originates from a woman between 50 and 59 years old with alopecia areata. Some clones in this sample may be carry-over from other donors' samples.

The CDR3 spells CSAPLGGRNTGELFF. The CDR3 coding sequence is TGCAGTGCCCCACTCGGGGGCCGTAACACCGGGGAGCTGTTTTTT. The chain carries TRBV20-1 and TRBJ2-2; either TRBD1 or TRBD2 may fit D (6 bases each). With 6 bases removed from V and 2 bases from J, the gap between germline ends came to 16 bases. Germline lookup yields CDR1 DFQATT and CDR2 SNEGSKA (reference sequence). The CDR3 has 15 amino acids.